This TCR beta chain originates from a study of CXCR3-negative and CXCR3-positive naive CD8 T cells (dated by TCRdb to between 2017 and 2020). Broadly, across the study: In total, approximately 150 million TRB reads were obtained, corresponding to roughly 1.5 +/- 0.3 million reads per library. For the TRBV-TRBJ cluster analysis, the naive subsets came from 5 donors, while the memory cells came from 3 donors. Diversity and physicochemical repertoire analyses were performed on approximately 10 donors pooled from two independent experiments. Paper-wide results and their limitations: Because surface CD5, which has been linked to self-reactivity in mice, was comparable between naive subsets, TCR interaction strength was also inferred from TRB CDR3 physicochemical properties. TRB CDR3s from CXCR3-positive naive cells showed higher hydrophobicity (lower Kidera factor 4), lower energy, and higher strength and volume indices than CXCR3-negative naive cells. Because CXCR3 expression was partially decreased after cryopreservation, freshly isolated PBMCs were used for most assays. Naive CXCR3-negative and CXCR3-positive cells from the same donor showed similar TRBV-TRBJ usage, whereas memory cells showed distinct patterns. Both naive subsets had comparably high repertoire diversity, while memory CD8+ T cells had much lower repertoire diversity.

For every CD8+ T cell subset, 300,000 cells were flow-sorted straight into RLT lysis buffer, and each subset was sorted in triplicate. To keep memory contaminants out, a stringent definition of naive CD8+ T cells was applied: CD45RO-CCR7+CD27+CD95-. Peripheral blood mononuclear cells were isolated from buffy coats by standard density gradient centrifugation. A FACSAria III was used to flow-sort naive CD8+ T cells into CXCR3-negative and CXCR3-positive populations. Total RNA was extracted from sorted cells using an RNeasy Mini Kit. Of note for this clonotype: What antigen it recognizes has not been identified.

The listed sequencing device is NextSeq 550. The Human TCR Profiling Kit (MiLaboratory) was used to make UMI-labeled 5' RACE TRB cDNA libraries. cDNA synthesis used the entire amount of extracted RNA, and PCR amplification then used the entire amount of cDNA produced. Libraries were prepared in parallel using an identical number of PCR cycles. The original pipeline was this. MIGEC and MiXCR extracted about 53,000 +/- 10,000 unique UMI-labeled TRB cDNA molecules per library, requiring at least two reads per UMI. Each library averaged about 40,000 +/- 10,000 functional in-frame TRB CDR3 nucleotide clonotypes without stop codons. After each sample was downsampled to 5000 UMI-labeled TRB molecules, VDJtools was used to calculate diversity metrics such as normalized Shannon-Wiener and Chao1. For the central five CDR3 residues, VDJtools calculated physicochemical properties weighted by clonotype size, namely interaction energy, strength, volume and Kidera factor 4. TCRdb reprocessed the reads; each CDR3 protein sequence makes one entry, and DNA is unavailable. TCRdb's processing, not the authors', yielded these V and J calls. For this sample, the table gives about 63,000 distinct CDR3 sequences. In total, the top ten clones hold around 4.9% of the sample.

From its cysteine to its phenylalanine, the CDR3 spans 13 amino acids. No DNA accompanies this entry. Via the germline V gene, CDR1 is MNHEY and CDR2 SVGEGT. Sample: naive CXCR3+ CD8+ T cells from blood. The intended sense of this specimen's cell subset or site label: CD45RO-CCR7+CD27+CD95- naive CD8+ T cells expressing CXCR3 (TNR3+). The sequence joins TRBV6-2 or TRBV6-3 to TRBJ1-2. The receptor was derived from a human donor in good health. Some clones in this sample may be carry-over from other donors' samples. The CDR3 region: CASTQTANYGYTF.